Presented here are 30 T cell receptor beta chains from one specimen sequenced in a study of T-cell memory formation after mild COVID-19. MiXCR was run by TCRdb on the 5' RACE reads, yielding one entry per CDR3 protein. This repertoire shows 530,000 or so distinct CDR3 sequences, 15% to 20% found once; its top ten account for roughly 8%. Input material: PBMCs or a T cell subset sorted from them (not recorded which). The source of these receptors is an adult woman who had mild COVID-19 (a few samples of this study predate the infection). Cell type and time point are not known.

This clonotype has only a few counts. This chain joins TRBV10-3 and TRBJ2-3; D perhaps matches TRBD1 (6 bases). Trimming pared 10 bases from V and 4 bases from J, leaving 12 bases between. This CDR3 has 12 amino acids. The germline CDR1 and CDR2 sequences are ENHRY and SYGVKD. This CDR3 reads CANKGEPDTQYF. CDR3 nucleotides: TGTGCCAACAAGGGGGAACCAGATACGCAGTATTTT.

This chain uses TRBV12-3 or TRBV12-4 with TRBJ1-1, with a tentative D call TRBD1 (5 bases). This CDR3 contains 16 residues. V gave up 2 bases and J gave up 4 bases, with 17 bases separating them. The CDR3 region is CASSLRAGNPPTEAFF. The CDR3 region has the DNA TGTGCCAGCAGTTTAAGGGCAGGGAACCCCCCCACTGAAGCTTTCTTT.

V and J are TRBV24-1 and TRBJ2-4; D assignment may be TRBD1 or TRBD2 (5 bases each). The CDR3 is made up of 15 amino acids. V lost 7 bases and J 6 bases, leaving 18 bases between the germline ends. Germline lookup yields CDR1 KGHDR and CDR2 SFDVKD. The CDR3 spells CATRYPGTSGNIQYF. Here the CDR3 DNA reads TGTGCCACCAGGTACCCCGGGACCTCTGGAAACATTCAGTACTTC.

This clonotype was recorded a few times. CDR3 nucleotides: TGTGCCACCAGTGATTTGTCGAGCGGGAGGACAGATACGCAGTATTTT. Translating it yields CATSDLSSGRTDTQYF. The chain recombines TRBV24-1 with TRBJ2-3; 9 bases align to TRBD2. The CDR3 loop spans 16 amino acids. Trimming removed 0 bases from V and 3 bases from J; junction bases left unmatched: 3. Germline CDR1 reads KGHDR; CDR2 reads SFDVKD.

The rearrangement joins TRBV2 to TRBJ2-7, with D unclear. The length of the CDR3 is 10 residues. Germline V gene data show CDR1 as SNHLY and CDR2 as FYNNEI. V lost 6 bases and J lost 4, with 4 bases in between. Here the CDR3 reads CASRQYEQYF. CDR3 bases: TGTGCCAGCAGACAATACGAGCAGTACTTC. The variable domain in full, completed from reference TRBV2 and TRBJ2-7, reads EPEVTQTPSHQVTQMGQEVILRCVPISNHLYFYWYRQILGQKVEFLVSFYNNEISEKSEIFDDQFSVERPDGSNFTLKIRSTKLEDSAMYFCASRQYEQYFGPGTRLTVT.

This clonotype was counted only a few times. The gene calls are TRBV5-1 and TRBJ2-7, with a possible D match to TRBD2 (5 bases). There are 13 residues in the CDR3. Trimming left V 1 base short and J 3 bases short, with 8 bases between. Germline lookup yields CDR1 SGHRS and CDR2 YFSETQ. The CDR3 here is CASSLWGVYEQYF. As DNA, the CDR3 is TGCGCCAGCAGCTTGTGGGGAGTCTACGAGCAGTACTTC.

CDR3 DNA: TGTGCCAGCAGCCAACGTGAAATGACGCGCAATGAGCAGTTCTTC. Amino acid sequence: CASSQREMTRNEQFF. This rearrangement joins TRBV14 to TRBJ2-1; D is uncertain. The V gene's germline CDR1 is SGHDN and CDR2 FVKESK. The CDR3 runs to 15 residues. Trimming took off 2 bases at V and 6 bases at J, with 14 bases between the two ends.

The chain joins TRBV7-3 to TRBJ2-7, with TRBD2 matching over 7 bases. Per the germline V gene, CDR1 is SGHTA and CDR2 is FQGTGA. The CDR3 runs 16 residues. J was trimmed by 0 bases and V by 0 bases; bases with no gene match: 5. This CDR3 reads CASSLTGGTSSYEQYF. CDR3 DNA sequence: TGTGCCAGCAGCTTAACGGGAGGGACCAGCTCCTACGAGCAGTACTTC.

This clonotype was observed a handful of times. V is TRBV5-6 and J is TRBJ2-7; TRBD1 might be the D (6 bases). Trimming took off 4 bases at V and 5 bases at J, with 13 bases between the two ends. CDR1 is SGHDT, CDR2 YYEEEE, per germline. This CDR3 comprises 13 residues. The CDR3 region is CASSPDRFDEQYF. As DNA, the CDR3 is TGTGCCAGCAGCCCAGACAGGTTCGACGAGCAGTACTTC.

V usage is TRBV7-2 and J usage is TRBJ1-5; D gene uncertain. V was trimmed by 1 base and J by 6 bases, leaving 7 bases between them. The length of the CDR3 is 13 residues. Germline CDR1 and CDR2: SGHTA and FQGNSA. CDR3 in DNA: TGTGCCAGCAGCTTAGGCGACATTCAGCCCCAGCATTTT. It yields the protein CASSLGDIQPQHF.

This clonotype came up once. J is TRBJ1-2 and V is TRBV6-1; D remains ambiguous. The CDR3 length is 18 residues. Germline CDR1 MNHNS, CDR2 SASEGT. With 0 bases removed from V and 3 bases from J, the gap between germline ends came to 20 bases. The CDR3 nucleotides read TGTGCCAGCAGTGAAGCCCCGTTCTGGGAGTCCGGTTACTATGGCTACACCTTC. Translating it yields CASSEAPFWESGYYGYTF.

This clonotype was observed a handful of times. V and J are TRBV4-3 and TRBJ1-2; D perhaps matches TRBD1 (5 bases). The ends were cut back, 0 bases at V and 2 bases at J, with 10 bases in the middle. This CDR3 is 15 amino acids long. Per the germline V gene, CDR1 is LGHNA and CDR2 is YSLEER. The CDR3 DNA reads as TGCGCCAGCAGCCAAGATCGTGGGGGGAACTATGGCTACACCTTC. This codes for CASSQDRGGNYGYTF.

The table lists this clonotype with a few counts. The rearrangement links TRBV4-3 to TRBJ2-7; 8 bases agree with TRBD2. The V gene end was trimmed by 1 base and the J gene end by 3 bases; junction bases not matched to a gene: 5. CDR3 length: 15 amino acids. From germline, CDR1 is LGHNA and CDR2 YSLEER. The CDR3 spells CASSQALAGFYEQYF. CDR3 in DNA: TGCGCCAGCAGCCAAGCTCTAGCGGGTTTCTACGAGCAGTACTTC.

This clonotype was seen at least ten times. The rearrangement links TRBV6-4 to TRBJ2-3; no firm D call. Germline lookup yields CDR1 MRHNA and CDR2 SNTAGT. The V end lost 4 bases, the J end lost 0 bases, and 8 bases lay between the germline ends. CDR3 length: 14 amino acids. CDR3 nucleotide sequence: TGTGCCAGCAGTGGGGATCCTAGCACAGATACGCAGTATTTT. This gives the protein CASSGDPSTDTQYF.

The chain carries TRBV9 and TRBJ2-5; D may be TRBD2 (5 bases). This CDR3 comprises 13 residues. Germline V gives CDR1 SGDLS, CDR2 YYNGEE. V dropped 4 bases and J dropped 5 bases, with 12 bases sitting between them. The CDR3: CASSRTSHETQYF. The CDR3 coding sequence is TGTGCCAGCAGCCGCACTAGTCACGAGACCCAGTACTTC.

V usage is TRBV6-6 and J usage is TRBJ2-1, with D tentatively TRBD2 (5 bases). In germline, CDR1 is MNHNY, CDR2 SVGAGI (reference sequence). The V end was cut by 8 bases, the J end by 8 bases, with 10 bases between. The length of the CDR3 is 11 residues. CDR3 coding DNA: TGTGCCAGCGATGTGGGAGATGAGCAGTTCTTC. It is translated as CASDVGDEQFF.

This clonotype has a handful of counts. The chain uses TRBV5-1 and TRBJ2-1; 7 nucleotides agree with TRBD2. The ends lost 0 bases at V and 0 bases at J; junction bases unmatched: 3. The CDR3 runs 16 residues. Germline V gene sequence: CDR1 SGHRS, CDR2 YFSETQ. Written as DNA, the CDR3 is TGCGCCAGCAGCTTGGACGGCGGGGGCTCCTACAATGAGCAGTTCTTC. Its protein product is CASSLDGGGSYNEQFF.

This clonotype appeared many times. This chain joins TRBV7-3 and TRBJ2-2; D is uncertain. The CDR3 has 12 amino acids. Germline CDR1 is SGHTA and CDR2 is FQGTGA. V lost 2 bases and J 7 bases, leaving 5 bases between the germline ends. The CDR3 nucleotides read TGTGCCAGCAGCTTAGGGTACGGGGAGCTGTTTTTT. Amino acids: CASSLGYGELFF. The complete variable domain, with remaining parts taken from reference TRBV7-3 and TRBJ2-2, reads GAGVSQTPSNKVTEKGKYVELRCDPISGHTALYWYRQSLGQGPEFLIYFQGTGAADDSGLPNDRFFAVRPEGSVSTLKIQRTERGDSAVYLCASSLGYGELFFGEGSRLTVL.

CDR3 region: CAWGAAGPQHF. DNA for the CDR3: TGTGCCTGGGGGGCCGCCGGGCCCCAGCATTTT. The chain carries TRBV30 and TRBJ1-5; TRBD1 might be the D (5 bases). Trimming took off 5 bases at V and 9 bases at J, with 11 bases between the two ends. CDR1 GTSNPN and CDR2 SVGIG come from the germline V gene (reference sequence). The CDR3 runs 11 residues.

The chain couples TRBV4-2 to TRBJ2-7; TRBD1 agrees at 7 bases. CDR3 length: 15 residues. Losses at the gene ends were 4 bases for V and 3 bases for J; bases not matched to a gene: 9. CDR1 is LGHNA and CDR2 is YNFKEQ in the germline V gene. This CDR3 is CASSLRSSGGYEQYF. The CDR3 DNA reads as TGTGCCAGCAGCCTTCGGAGTTCAGGGGGCTACGAGCAGTACTTC.

V usage is TRBV3-1 and J usage is TRBJ2-1; D might be TRBD1 (7 bases). Between the trimmed V and J ends, which lost 5 bases and 7 bases, there was a span of 21 bases. This CDR3 region has 16 residues. CDR1 and CDR2 (germline): LGHDT, YNNKEL (reference sequence). This chain's CDR3 is CASSFRSGGSRNEQFF. DNA of the CDR3: TGTGCCAGCAGCTTTCGTTCAGGGGGGAGTAGGAATGAGCAGTTCTTC.

This clonotype was counted a few times. This chain links TRBV5-1 with TRBJ1-5; D gene uncertain. This CDR3 contains 14 residues. Germline V gives CDR1 SGHRS, CDR2 YFSETQ. Trimming took 0 bases from V and 4 from J, leaving 8 bases between them. CDR3 region: CASSLGPTNQPQHF. The CDR3 nucleotides are TGCGCCAGCAGCTTGGGACCAACAAATCAGCCCCAGCATTTT.

The genes are TRBV2 and TRBJ1-1; D gene unclear. Trimming cost V 10 bases and J 4 bases, with 16 bases left between them. The CDR3 spans 13 residues. Germline assignment: CDR1 SNHLY and CDR2 FYNNEI. The CDR3 reads CATSRALSTEAFF. As DNA, the CDR3 is TGTGCCACCTCACGGGCCTTGAGCACTGAAGCTTTCTTT.

The chain joins TRBV6-5 to TRBJ2-3, with TRBD2 identical over 11 bases. This CDR3 spans 13 amino acids. After removal of 7 bases from V and 4 bases from J, the junction contained 1 base not matched to a gene. Looked up from germline, CDR1 is MNHEY and CDR2 is SVGAGI. For the CDR3, the DNA is TGTGCCAGCATGACTAGCGGGGCAGATACGCAGTATTTT. Its translation is CASMTSGADTQYF.

The chain has TRBV3-1 and TRBJ1-1, with unresolved D. The germline gives CDR1 LGHDT, CDR2 YNNKEL (reference sequence). The CDR3 runs 13 residues. Trimming pared 3 bases from V and 4 bases from J, leaving 9 bases between. The CDR3 region has the DNA TGTGCCAGCAGCCAGACAACTGGCACTGAAGCTTTCTTT. Its translation is CASSQTTGTEAFF.

V is TRBV30 and J is TRBJ2-7, with 10 bases that match TRBD1. The J segment lost 6 bases and the V segment lost 2 bases, leaving 4 bases of the junction unmatched. Germline CDR1 GTSNPN, CDR2 SVGIG (reference sequence). This CDR3 has 13 amino acids. In DNA form, the CDR3 reads TGTGCCTGGAGTACTGGACAGGGGGTCGAGCAGTACTTC. Encoded protein: CAWSTGQGVEQYF.

On this clonotype itself: A read error is likely, as this CDR3 ends without the conserved phenylalanine or tryptophan. The DNA is left out, because the CDR3 cannot be placed on it with certainty; the CDR3 is given as TCRdb lists it. The chain couples TRBV30 to TRBJ2-7; the D segment call TRBD2 is taken from the table without a DNA check. Looked up from germline, CDR1 is GTSNPN and CDR2 is SVGIG (reference sequence). The CDR3 has 9 residues if both end residues are counted. CDR3 in amino acids: CACLRTVGS.

This clonotype appeared a few times. The chain links TRBV14 to TRBJ1-4; the D is unclear. Trimming left V 4 bases short and J 8 bases short, with 11 bases between. Germline-derived CDR1 and CDR2 are SGHDN and FVKESK. CDR3 length: 13 amino acids. For the CDR3, the DNA is TGTGCCAGCAGCCGAAGGGTTCGGGAAAAACTGTTTTTT. This sequence encodes CASSRRVREKLFF.

The V and J genes are TRBV5-1 and TRBJ1-1; D might be TRBD1 (5 bases). Germline CDR1 reads SGHRS; CDR2 reads YFSETQ. CDR3 length: 14 residues. V was pared by 2 bases and J by 4 bases, with 12 bases between. The CDR3 DNA follows: TGCGCCAGCAGCTTCTCGGGGCGGGCCACTGAAGCTTTCTTT. Residues: CASSFSGRATEAFF. Based on the CDR3 plus reference TRBV5-1 and TRBJ1-1, the full variable domain is KAGVTQTPRYLIKTRGQQVTLSCSPISGHRSVSWYQQTPGQGLQFLFEYFSETQRNKGNFPGRFSGRQFSNSRSEMNVSTLELGDSALYLCASSFSGRATEAFFGQGTRLTVV.

This clonotype was seen a few times. The V call is TRBV11-2, the J call TRBJ1-2; D remains ambiguous. The ends were cut back, 0 bases at V and 2 bases at J, with 10 bases in the middle. This CDR3 has 15 amino acids. Germline CDR1 SGHAT, CDR2 FQNNGV. The CDR3 sequence: CASSLDLVGNYGYTF. CDR3 coding DNA: TGTGCCAGCAGCTTAGATCTTGTAGGGAACTATGGCTACACCTTC. Using reference TRBV11-2 and TRBJ1-2 for the parts outside the CDR3, the full variable domain is EAGVAQSPRYKIIEKRQSVAFWCNPISGHATLYWYQQILGQGPKLLIQFQNNGVVDDSQLPKDRFSAERLKGVDSTLKIQPAKLEDSAVYLCASSLDLVGNYGYTFGSGTRLTVV.